The 18 T cell receptor beta chains presented below share a single source sample, sequenced in a study of blood T cell repertoires in COVID-19. The table came from immunoSEQ multiplex PCR; TCRdb's copy has only in-frame clones and leaves some out. Of over 250,000 clones listed, 70% to 90% are singletons. The specimen sequenced was PBMCs or T cells enriched from blood (not recorded which). The receptors shown here come from a woman aged 25 to 45 who had recovered from COVID-19.

The V call is TRBV4-2, the J call TRBJ1-2; the match to TRBD1 covers 7 bases. The CDR3 spans 14 residues. Unmatched junction bases numbered 11, after V lost 5 bases and J lost 8 bases. The germline V gene has CDR1 LGHNA and CDR2 YNFKEQ. CDR3 sequence reads: CASSATDRLGGYTF. The CDR3 DNA is TGTGCCAGCAGCGCAACGGACAGGCTAGGAGGCTACACCTTC.

CDR3 nucleotide sequence: TGTGCCAGTAGTATGGGGGGTCAGGTAATTTACAATGAGCAGTTCTTC. This sequence encodes CASSMGGQVIYNEQFF. V gene TRBV19 combines with J gene TRBJ2-1; TRBD2 might be the D (6 bases). CDR3 size: 16 residues. Germline lookup yields CDR1 LNHDA and CDR2 SQIVND (reference sequence). The V gene lost 3 bases and the J gene lost 4 bases, with 16 bases spanning the gap.

The V gene is TRBV4-3, the J gene TRBJ1-1; TRBD1 is a possible D gene (6 bases). CDR1 is LGHNA and CDR2 is YSLEER in the germline V gene. CDR3 size: 15 residues. The ends were cut back, 5 bases at V and 3 bases at J, with 16 bases in the middle. The CDR3: CASSTSITGYTEAFF. In nucleotides, the CDR3 is TGCGCCAGCAGCACAAGTATCACAGGGTACACTGAAGCTTTCTTT.

The rearrangement uses TRBV10-3 and TRBJ2-3; D might be TRBD1 (7 bases). Germline lookup yields CDR1 ENHRY and CDR2 SYGVKD. V lost 4 bases to trimming and J lost 3 bases, with 23 bases between them. The CDR3 sequence is 18 residues long. The CDR3 DNA sequence: TGTGCCATCAGTGGTCTTGGGGCAGGGGGGAATCGTACAGATACGCAGTATTTT. It yields the protein CAISGLGAGGNRTDTQYF.

This rearrangement joins TRBV9 to TRBJ2-5; 11 bases are a match to TRBD1. This CDR3 is 16 amino acids long. CDR1 and CDR2 (germline): SGDLS, YYNGEE. The junction had 4 bases not matched to a gene; V was cut back by 3 bases and J by 0 bases. CDR3 DNA sequence: TGTGCCAGCAGCGGGAGGACAGGGGGCAACCAAGAGACCCAGTACTTC. Its translation is CASSGRTGGNQETQYF.

This sequence joins TRBV4-2 and TRBJ1-5, with a weak D call TRBD1 (5 bases). Between the trimmed V and J ends, which lost 0 bases and 2 bases, there was a span of 8 bases. The CDR3 covers 15 residues. Germline V gene sequence: CDR1 LGHNA, CDR2 YNFKEQ. The CDR3 sequence: CASSQEVGGNQPQHF. CDR3 bases: TGTGCCAGCAGCCAAGAAGTAGGGGGCAATCAGCCCCAGCATTTT.

A few counts support this clone. V usage is TRBV19 and J usage is TRBJ1-6, with a tentative D call TRBD1 (5 bases). Trimming stripped 5 bases from V and 11 bases from J, with 13 bases between. The CDR3 runs 13 residues. The germline gives CDR1 LNHDA, CDR2 SQIVND (reference sequence). CDR3 in amino acids: CASSWGERAPLHF. The CDR3, as DNA: TGTGCCAGTAGTTGGGGGGAGCGGGCACCCCTCCACTTT.

This clone has a handful of counts. The V call is TRBV4-1, the J call TRBJ1-1; no definite D call. The V gene's germline CDR1 is MGHRA and CDR2 YSYEKL. This CDR3 spans 14 amino acids. Deletions cut 3 bases from V and 11 bases from J, with 19 bases between. The CDR3 DNA sequence: TGCGCCAGCAGCCAGTCTGGTGGGCCGGGCGGGGCTTTCTTT. Translating it yields CASSQSGGPGGAFF.

The genes are TRBV10-3 and TRBJ2-1; TRBD2 agrees at 8 bases. CDR3 size: 18 residues. Germline V gene sequence: CDR1 ENHRY, CDR2 SYGVKD. Trimming cost V 6 bases and J 8 bases; bases outside gene matches: 21. CDR3 sequence reads: CAIREMGFSGGPVYEQFF. The CDR3 nucleotides are TGTGCCATCAGGGAAATGGGCTTTTCGGGGGGGCCAGTCTATGAGCAGTTCTTC.

The gene calls are TRBV11-3 and TRBJ2-1; 16 positions agree with TRBD2. The V gene's germline CDR1 is SGHNT and CDR2 YENEEA. V shed 5 bases, J shed 2 bases, and the junction held 0 bases outside the gene matches. The length of the CDR3 is 16 residues. The CDR3 coding sequence is TGTGCCAGCAGCGGGACTAGCGGGGGGGCCTACAATGAGCAGTTCTTC. It yields the protein CASSGTSGGAYNEQFF.

The chain has TRBV5-1 and TRBJ2-7; tentative D call: TRBD2 (5 bases). There are 15 residues in the CDR3. V was trimmed by 4 bases and J by 1 base, leaving 15 bases between them. Germline assignment: CDR1 SGHRS and CDR2 YFSETQ. CDR3 nucleotides: TGCGCCAGCAGCGTCGGGGTCGGGTTTTCCTACGAGCAGTACTTC. Translation: CASSVGVGFSYEQYF.

A single count supports this clone. This chain links TRBV5-1 with TRBJ1-1; 8 nucleotides align to TRBD1. Germline CDR1 SGHRS, CDR2 YFSETQ. Losses at the gene ends were 1 base for V and 3 bases for J; bases not matched to a gene: 11. The CDR3 extends over 17 amino acids. The CDR3 coding sequence is TGCGCCAGCAGCTTGCCTTTGCAACAGGGGGTCGACACTGAAGCTTTCTTT. As protein: CASSLPLQQGVDTEAFF. Full variable domain (rest looked up from reference TRBV5-1 and TRBJ1-1): KAGVTQTPRYLIKTRGQQVTLSCSPISGHRSVSWYQQTPGQGLQFLFEYFSETQRNKGNFPGRFSGRQFSNSRSEMNVSTLELGDSALYLCASSLPLQQGVDTEAFFGQGTRLTVV.

In nucleotides, the CDR3 is TGCAGCGTGACCAACAGGGTACAGGATGGCTACACCTTC. As protein: CSVTNRVQDGYTF. This chain connects TRBV29-1 to TRBJ1-2, with D possibly being TRBD1 (6 bases). The CDR3 loop spans 13 amino acids. CDR1 and CDR2 from the germline V gene are SQVTM and ANQGSEA. V lost 6 bases and J 6 bases, leaving 17 bases between the germline ends.

The chain combines TRBV10-3 with TRBJ1-5; D gene uncertain. V was pared by 4 bases and J by 11 bases, with 12 bases between. Germline V gene data show CDR1 as ENHRY and CDR2 as SYGVKD. CDR3 length equals 12 residues. The chain's CDR3 is CAISGSSGTQHF. CDR3 in DNA: TGTGCCATCAGTGGTTCCTCCGGGACCCAGCATTTT.

The genes are TRBV5-4 and TRBJ1-1; a weak D match, TRBD1 (5 bases). The CDR3 is made up of 16 amino acids. CDR1 is SGHNT, CDR2 YYREEE, per germline (reference sequence). Trimming removed 4 bases at V and 5 bases at J, with 21 bases between. The CDR3 region has the DNA TGTGCCAGCAGCCCCCCCGGTGCAGGGAGGAGGACTGAAGCTTTCTTT. Its translation is CASSPPGAGRRTEAFF.

The CDR3, as DNA: TGTGCCAGCTGTGGGGGCCCGGCGCCCCTCCACTTT. It yields the protein CASCGGPAPLHF. V usage is TRBV2 and J usage is TRBJ1-6, with D possibly matching TRBD1 (6 bases). CDR1 SNHLY and CDR2 FYNNEI come from the germline V gene. This CDR3 has 12 residues. V lost 8 bases to trimming and J lost 13 bases, with 15 bases between them.

Only one count was recorded for this clone. The gene calls are TRBV29-1 and TRBJ1-4, with TRBD1 matching over 8 bases. The germline V gene has CDR1 SQVTM and CDR2 ANQGSEA. V trimming: 7 bases; J trimming: 8 bases; junction bases outside the gene matches: 0. This CDR3 region has 10 residues. CDR3 protein: CSAGGEKLFF. The CDR3 nucleotides are TGCAGCGCAGGGGGCGAAAAACTGTTTTTT.

The chain uses TRBV28 and TRBJ1-1, with D possibly being TRBD1 (6 bases). Germline lookup yields CDR1 MDHEN and CDR2 SYDVKM. Trimming shortened V by 6 bases and J by 5 bases, and 19 bases separated the two germline ends. The CDR3 runs 15 residues. In nucleotides, the CDR3 is TGTGCCAGCAGCGCATCTGGGGGCGCCAAGACTGAAGCTTTCTTT. Its protein is CASSASGGAKTEAFF.